This TCR beta chain came from a study of T-cell reconstitution after alpha-beta-depleted transplantation in children. Unique molecular identifiers tagged the TCRbeta library. From the PCR reads, TCRdb called clonotypes with MiXCR, one entry per CDR3 protein. The sample gives about 150,000 distinct CDR3 sequences, roughly 9% of which show up once; around 18% is in the top ten. This clonotype was found many times. The antigen remains undetermined. Deletions cut 0 bases from V and 8 bases from J, with 14 bases between. This CDR3 contains 15 residues. CDR1 and CDR2 (germline): SGHKS, YYEKEE (reference sequence). The study's findings and limits: Surviving recipient T cells and thymic progenitors produced the high day-60 TCRbeta diversity seen in some patients. Several hundred expanded graft clones reportedly were the source of alpha-beta T cells about two months after transplant. A year post-transplant, T-cell counts and diversity derived mostly from newly produced T cells.

The chain joins TRBV5-5 to TRBJ1-4; maybe TRBD1 (6 bases). The source material was PBMCs, mostly from graft donor cells, sampled 180 days after TCRalphabeta/CD19-depleted stem cell transplant. This clonotype originated in a female patient aged 2-9 years who had a stem cell transplant for congenital amegakaryocytic thrombocytopenia, so the T cells may come from the graft donor. The CDR3 loop is CASSLARRTVEKLFF. DNA of the CDR3: TGTGCCAGCAGCTTGGCCCGTCGGACAGTAGAAAAACTGTTTTTT.